This TCR beta chain was identified during a study of CD8+CD57+ T cells in acquired aplastic anemia. Study-wide context: The average for DNA from sorted CD4+ and CD8+ cells was 3.2 ug.

The length of the CDR3 is 11 residues. Germline CDR1 DFQATT, CDR2 SNEGSKA (reference sequence). Study outcomes and limitations: Patients and healthy controls showed no significant CD8+ Simpson's diversity difference. Roughly 28 was the count of CD8+ CDR3 sequences that patients shared with controls.

Worth noting for this clonotype: Antigen: not known.

Template material for TCR beta VDJ and CDR3 profiling consisted of genomic DNA. TCRdb independently ran MiXCR on the reads; one entry per CDR3 protein. This sample has 150,000 to 200,000 distinct CDR3 sequences, with about three fifths found just once. This receptor was identified in a human donor with severe aplastic anemia or a healthy control (not recorded which). The sample taken for sequencing was sorted CD4+, CD8+, or CD8+CD57+ T cells (not recorded which) from PBMCs. V and J are TRBV20-1 and TRBJ2-4; possible D gene TRBD1, 6 bases. CDR3 DNA: TGCAGGCGAGGCAGGGGTAACATTCAGTACTTC. This encodes CRRGRGNIQYF.